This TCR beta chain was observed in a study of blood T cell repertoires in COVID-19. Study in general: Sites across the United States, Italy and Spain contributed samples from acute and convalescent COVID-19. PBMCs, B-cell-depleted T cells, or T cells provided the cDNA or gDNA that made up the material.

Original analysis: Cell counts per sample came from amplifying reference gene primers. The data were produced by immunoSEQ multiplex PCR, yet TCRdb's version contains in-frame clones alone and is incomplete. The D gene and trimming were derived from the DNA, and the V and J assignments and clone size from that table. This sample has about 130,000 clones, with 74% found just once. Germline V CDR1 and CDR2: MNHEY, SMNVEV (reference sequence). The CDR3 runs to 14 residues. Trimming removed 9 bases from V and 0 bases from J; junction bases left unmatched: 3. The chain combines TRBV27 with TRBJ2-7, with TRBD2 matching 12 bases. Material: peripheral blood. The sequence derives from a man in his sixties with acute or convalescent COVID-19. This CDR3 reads CARGLAGVSYEQYF. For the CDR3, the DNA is TGTGCCAGGGGACTAGCGGGTGTCTCCTACGAGCAGTACTTC.